One and the same sample provided the 20 T cell receptor beta chains below, sequenced in a study of T cell repertoires in ileal Crohn's disease. Produced via immunoSEQ multiplex PCR; TCRdb's table is partial and in-frame only. The sample includes more than 11,000 clones, around 70% seen only once; the top ten take 5.5% to 7%. The sample was ileal tissue. Every receptor here comes from an adult with Crohn's disease.

This chain connects TRBV6-5 to TRBJ1-1; D possibly corresponds to TRBD1 (6 bases). This CDR3 region has 16 residues. Trimming pared 4 bases from V and 7 bases from J, leaving 22 bases between. The germline CDR1 and CDR2 sequences are MNHEY and SVGAGI. The chain's CDR3 is CASSSQTLDRELEAFF. CDR3 nucleotides: TGTGCCAGCAGTTCCCAGACTCTGGACAGAGAGCTTGAAGCTTTCTTT.

This sequence joins TRBV28 and TRBJ1-6, with unresolved D. Germline lookup yields CDR1 MDHEN and CDR2 SYDVKM. CDR3 size: 14 residues. Trimming cost V 2 bases and J 10 bases, with 12 bases left between them. The DNA for the CDR3 is TGTGCCAGCAGTTTAGCCTCTGGCGACTCACCCCTCCACTTT. It specifies CASSLASGDSPLHF.

This chain connects TRBV14 to TRBJ1-3; D is possibly TRBD1 (5 bases). Germline-derived CDR1 and CDR2 are SGHDN and FVKESK. V was clipped by 8 bases and J by 0 bases, with 11 bases between them. This CDR3 has 14 residues. The CDR3 here is CASDRGNSGNTIYF. In DNA form, the CDR3 reads TGTGCCAGCGATCGGGGCAACTCTGGAAACACCATATATTTT. Looking up the rest from reference TRBV14 and TRBJ1-3 gives the full variable domain: EAGVTQFPSHSVIEKGQTVTLRCDPISGHDNLYWYRRVMGKEIKFLLHFVKESKQDESGMPNNRFLAERTGGTYSTLKVQPAELEDSGVYFCASDRGNSGNTIYFGEGSWLTVV.

A single count supports this clone. The chain recombines TRBV6-1 with TRBJ2-3, with a tentative D call TRBD2 (5 bases). There are 15 residues in the CDR3. Deletions cut 5 bases from V and 2 bases from J, with 14 bases between. Germline values: CDR1 MNHNS, CDR2 SASEGT. The CDR3 sequence: CASSSLGLATDTQYF. The CDR3 DNA is TGTGCCAGCAGTTCCTTGGGCCTAGCCACAGATACGCAGTATTTT.

A few counts support this clone. V is TRBV6-6 and J is TRBJ2-7; D may be TRBD1 (6 bases). V lost 3 bases, J lost 6 bases, and 12 bases lay in between. The CDR3 is made up of 13 amino acids. CDR1 and CDR2 from the germline V gene are MNHNY and SVGAGI (reference sequence). The DNA for the CDR3 is TGTGCCAGCAGTTATACAGGGAGATCCGAGCAGTACTTC. Residues: CASSYTGRSEQYF.

The rearrangement joins TRBV18 to TRBJ2-7; 10 bases agree with TRBD1. V was clipped by 0 bases and J by 10 bases; unmatched bases: 9. This CDR3 region has 15 residues. Germline CDR1 and CDR2: KGHSH and LQKENI. The CDR3 region has the DNA TGTGCCAGCTCACCACCGAACAGGGACAGGGGTCTTCAGTACTTC. Protein sequence: CASSPPNRDRGLQYF.

J is TRBJ2-7 and V is TRBV18; TRBD1 might be the D (6 bases). V gave up 3 bases and J gave up 5 bases, with 11 bases separating them. Germline V gives CDR1 KGHSH, CDR2 LQKENI. The CDR3 length is 13 residues. The CDR3 DNA reads as TGTGCCAGCTCACCCTACAGGGAAAACGAGCAGTACTTC. This translates into CASSPYRENEQYF.

The chain recombines TRBV30 with TRBJ1-5, with TRBD1 identical over 9 bases. V shed 2 bases, J shed 4 bases, and the junction held 6 bases outside the gene matches. From germline, CDR1 is GTSNPN and CDR2 SVGIG (reference sequence). The CDR3 is made up of 15 amino acids. This CDR3 reads CAWSRGQGPNQPQHF. The CDR3 DNA reads as TGTGCCTGGAGTAGGGGACAGGGACCAAATCAGCCCCAGCATTTT.

This clone was seen a few times. This chain joins TRBV28 and TRBJ1-2; no clear D gene. This CDR3 has 15 residues. V lost 4 bases and J 6 bases, leaving 18 bases between the germline ends. CDR1 and CDR2 from the germline V gene are MDHEN and SYDVKM. CDR3 sequence (DNA): TGTGCCAGCAGTTCTCCGGATGGGCCATGGGATGGCTACACCTTC. This encodes CASSSPDGPWDGYTF.

This clone has just a few counts. The chain carries TRBV9 and TRBJ1-6; D uncertain. CDR1 SGDLS and CDR2 YYNGEE come from the germline V gene. The length of the CDR3 is 13 residues. Trimming pared 4 bases from V and 8 bases from J, leaving 10 bases between. The CDR3 nucleotides are TGTGCCAGCAGCCTCACCGGTGATTCACCCCTCCACTTT. Amino acid sequence: CASSLTGDSPLHF.

The rearrangement joins TRBV6-6 to TRBJ2-3; D is perhaps TRBD2 (5 bases). Trimming removed 2 bases at V and 2 bases at J, with 11 bases between. Germline loops: CDR1 MNHNY, CDR2 SVGAGI (reference sequence). This CDR3 has 15 residues. In DNA form, the CDR3 reads TGTGCCAGCAGTTACACTCGGGGAGCCACAGATACGCAGTATTTT. Protein: CASSYTRGATDTQYF.

The chain is built from TRBV27 and TRBJ1-2, with 10 nucleotides matching TRBD1. The CDR3 is made up of 14 amino acids. CDR1 and CDR2 (germline): MNHEY, SMNVEV (reference sequence). With 4 bases clipped from V and 7 bases from J, the junction kept 6 bases outside the gene matches. CDR3 region: CASSYGQGDRGYTF. CDR3 nucleotides: TGTGCCAGCAGTTACGGACAGGGGGATCGTGGCTACACCTTC.

This clone has more than one count but fewer than ten. The rearrangement links TRBV10-3 to TRBJ1-4; TRBD1 aligns across 10 bases. CDR1 is ENHRY, CDR2 SYGVKD, per germline. J lost 9 bases, V lost 2 bases, and 6 bases had no gene match. This CDR3 has 15 amino acids. The CDR3 region is CAISEGGTGVKKLFF. The CDR3 DNA sequence: TGTGCCATCAGTGAGGGAGGGACAGGGGTTAAAAAACTGTTTTTT.

The chain employs TRBV6-1 and TRBJ2-1; D gene unclear. The V end was cut by 2 bases, the J end by 15 bases, with 14 bases between. The germline V gene has CDR1 MNHNS and CDR2 SASEGT. This CDR3 region has 12 residues. CDR3 in DNA: TGTGCCAGCAGTGAAAATTGGCCCTTCCCGTTCTTC. Its protein is CASSENWPFPFF.

The chain combines TRBV6-4 with TRBJ2-2, with 9 bases matching TRBD2. Germline CDR1 is MRHNA and CDR2 is SNTAGT. CDR3 length equals 15 residues. The trim removed 7 bases at V and 2 bases at J, leaving 5 bases unmatched. CDR3 nucleotide sequence: TGTGCCAGCAAGGCTAGCGGGGAAAACACCGGGGAGCTGTTTTTT. Its protein product is CASKASGENTGELFF.

The J gene is TRBJ1-5, the V gene TRBV28; D is perhaps TRBD1 (6 bases). Per germline, CDR1 MDHEN and CDR2 SYDVKM. The V gene lost 7 bases and the J gene lost 6 bases, with 19 bases spanning the gap. CDR3 size: 15 residues. The chain's CDR3 is CASTLLGGSVQPQHF. Written as DNA, the CDR3 is TGTGCCAGCACCCTTTTGGGGGGCTCAGTTCAGCCCCAGCATTTT.

This clone was seen once. This chain uses TRBV5-1 with TRBJ2-2; D is unresolved. Germline lookup yields CDR1 SGHRS and CDR2 YFSETQ. CDR3 length equals 14 residues. Trimming cost V 2 bases and J 4 bases, with 9 bases left between them. The CDR3 sequence: CASSFQHSTGELFF. DNA for the CDR3: TGCGCCAGCAGCTTCCAACACAGCACCGGGGAGCTGTTTTTT.

The J gene is TRBJ1-6, the V gene TRBV2; D perhaps matches TRBD1 (5 bases). Trimming left V 1 base short and J 5 bases short, with 9 bases between. This CDR3 spans 15 amino acids. The germline gives CDR1 SNHLY, CDR2 FYNNEI. Here the CDR3 reads CASSEGRVHNSPLHF. The DNA of the CDR3 is TGTGCCAGCAGTGAAGGCAGGGTTCATAATTCACCCCTCCACTTT.

By proportion, this clone is medium-sized. The genes are TRBV5-1 and TRBJ1-1, with D hard to call. This CDR3 has 14 residues. Per germline, CDR1 SGHRS and CDR2 YFSETQ. Deletions cut 4 bases from V and 4 bases from J, with 14 bases between. The CDR3 loop reads CASSTKGRGTEAFF. Written as DNA, the CDR3 is TGCGCCAGCAGCACGAAGGGTCGCGGCACTGAAGCTTTCTTT.

In its sample, this clone was seen a few times. The V and J genes are TRBV30 and TRBJ1-2; a possible D gene is TRBD1 (6 bases). Germline CDR1 and CDR2: GTSNPN and SVGIG (reference sequence). CDR3 length equals 13 residues. With 0 bases removed from V and 5 bases from J, the gap between germline ends came to 10 bases. In nucleotides, the CDR3 is TGTGCCTGGAGTGTAAACAGGGCTTATGGCTACACCTTC. Translated, it gives CAWSVNRAYGYTF.